The rows below give T cell receptor beta chains drawn from one sample of a study of blood T cells in healthy people across ages. TCRdb re-called the 5' RACE reads with MiXCR, one entry per CDR3 protein. The table includes 980,000 or so distinct CDR3 sequences, 48% detected once. Sequencing input: blood. These receptors originate from a man under 40 in good health. Each CDR3 is given with its conserved first and last residue. Size tells how often a clone was seen (once, few, many) or the class of an expanded clone, and some rows leave it out.

CASSHPDKDGETQYF | TRBV4-2 | .
CASSYRGRVSEQYF | TRBV28 | .
CASSYRHGETQYF | TRBV6-5 | .
CSVFRDRQFDTEAFF | TRBV29-1 | few
CATNGQGTDTQYF | TRBV24-1 | few
CASSEGQSSYEQYF | TRBV4-2 | many
CASSLWGGTGDNEQFF | TRBV28 | few
CASSLEARGTNEKLFF | TRBV7-6 | few
CASIKRTVTDTQYF | TRBV13 | .
CASSNGGLEAFF | TRBV6-6 | .
CASSVDLTGELFF | TRBV7-9 | .
CASSLASSGGGSGAQYF | TRBV5-1 | few
CSASYSQAGGGKARNIQYF | TRBV20-1 | .
CASSPGSGETQYF | TRBV28 | few
CASSEGQGYYNEQFF | TRBV9 | many
CASSASMQETQYF | TRBV18 | once
CASSEFETGVLRGTTLYGYTF | TRBV25-1 | .
CASSLEVNTPGETQYF | TRBV7-2 | .
CASSSGWGRDYGYTF | TRBV7-9 | few
CASSQDPAGNTEAFF | TRBV4-1 | .
CSASNNYGYTF | TRBV20-1 | once
CASSKGPGKTSYEQYF | TRBV7-9 | .
CSARDDLERVDSSTDTQYF | TRBV20-1 | few
CSARGGLGGNTEAFF | TRBV20-1 | .
CASSLAGASKQYF | TRBV14 | few
CASSSGGGKSPLHF | TRBV7-9 | .
CASSQDGPDEQYF | TRBV4-2 | .
CASSFGVPDTQYF | TRBV11-1 | many
CASSATHTGGYTF | TRBV7-2 | .
CASSPLRAITDTQYF | TRBV3-1 | few
CASSRTDLPEQYF | TRBV3-1 | .
CASSSDTGGSSYEQYF | TRBV5-1 | .
CASSLQGHYGYTF | TRBV27 | .
CASSPQRVTYEQYF | TRBV4-1 | .
CASSLPTADEQYF | TRBV12-3/TRBV12-4 | .
CASSLPRASNTGELFF | TRBV7-2 | .
CASSKGQGGYTF | TRBV21-1 | few
CSARGGLAVETQYF | TRBV20-1 | .
CASSFDRANSPLHF | TRBV7-8 | .
CASILLAGYNEQFF | TRBV7-2 | .
CSARAAGSYNEQFF | TRBV20-1 | .
CASSWPPGLAAYEQYF | TRBV6-6 | .
CASSLGGGGGSGANVLTF | TRBV7-6 | .
CASSGRYTF | TRBV7-9 | few